This T cell receptor beta chain originates from a study of T cell responses to AZD1222 COVID-19 vaccine. The germline CDR1 and CDR2 sequences are SGHNT and YYREEE (reference sequence). CDR3 length: 18 amino acids. V lost 3 bases, J lost 1 base, and 15 bases stayed unmatched. Assay used: immunoSEQ multiplex PCR; TCRdb lists only in-frame clones, some missing. The table records about 130,000 clones, approximately 88% of them present only once. This chain links TRBV5-4 with TRBJ1-1; TRBD1 matches 7 bases. The source was peripheral blood, collected on day 0 of AZD1222 vaccination. This clonotype was sampled from an adult in good health. For the CDR3, the DNA is TGTGCCAGCAGCTGGAAAGTCCACCTGACAGGGCAGAACACTGAAGCTTTCTTT. Amino acid sequence: CASSWKVHLTGQNTEAFF.